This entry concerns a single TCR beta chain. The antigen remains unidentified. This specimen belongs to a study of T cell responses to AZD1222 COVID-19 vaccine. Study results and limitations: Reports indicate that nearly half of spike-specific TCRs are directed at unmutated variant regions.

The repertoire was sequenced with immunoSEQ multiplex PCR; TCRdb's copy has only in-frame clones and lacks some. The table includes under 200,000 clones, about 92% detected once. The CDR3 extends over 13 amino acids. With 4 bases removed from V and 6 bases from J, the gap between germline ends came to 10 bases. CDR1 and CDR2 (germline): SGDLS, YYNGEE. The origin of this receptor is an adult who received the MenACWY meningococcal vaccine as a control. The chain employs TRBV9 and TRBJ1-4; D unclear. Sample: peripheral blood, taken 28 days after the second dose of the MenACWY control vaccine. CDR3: CASSLGPDEKLFF. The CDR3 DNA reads TGTGCCAGCAGCTTAGGACCTGATGAAAAACTGTTTTTT.